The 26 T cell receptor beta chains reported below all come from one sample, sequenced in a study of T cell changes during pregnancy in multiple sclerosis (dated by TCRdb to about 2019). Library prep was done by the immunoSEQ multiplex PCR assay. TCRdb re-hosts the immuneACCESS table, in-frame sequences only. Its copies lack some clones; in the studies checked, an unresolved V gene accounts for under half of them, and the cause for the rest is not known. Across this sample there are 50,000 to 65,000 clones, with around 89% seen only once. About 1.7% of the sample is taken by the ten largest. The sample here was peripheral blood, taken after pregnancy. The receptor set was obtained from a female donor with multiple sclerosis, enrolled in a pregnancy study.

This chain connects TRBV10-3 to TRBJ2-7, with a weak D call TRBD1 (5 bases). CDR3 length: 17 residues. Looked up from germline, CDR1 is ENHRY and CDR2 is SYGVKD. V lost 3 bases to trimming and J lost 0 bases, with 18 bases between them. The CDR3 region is CAISEATGPVPSYEQYF. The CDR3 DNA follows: TGTGCCATCAGTGAAGCTACAGGTCCAGTACCCTCCTACGAGCAGTACTTC.

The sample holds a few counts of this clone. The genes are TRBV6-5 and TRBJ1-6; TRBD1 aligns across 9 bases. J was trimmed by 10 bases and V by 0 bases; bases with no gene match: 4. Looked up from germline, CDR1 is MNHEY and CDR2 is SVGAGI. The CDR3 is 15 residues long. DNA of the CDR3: TGTGCCAGCAGTTACTCTCCGGGACAGGGCTCACCCCTCCACTTT. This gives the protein CASSYSPGQGSPLHF.

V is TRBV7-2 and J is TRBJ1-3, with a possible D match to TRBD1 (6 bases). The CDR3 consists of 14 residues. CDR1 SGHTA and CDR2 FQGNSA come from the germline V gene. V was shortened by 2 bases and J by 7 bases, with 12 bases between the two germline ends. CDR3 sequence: CASSLSQGRNTIYF. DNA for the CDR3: TGTGCCAGCAGCTTATCTCAGGGGCGGAACACCATATATTTT.

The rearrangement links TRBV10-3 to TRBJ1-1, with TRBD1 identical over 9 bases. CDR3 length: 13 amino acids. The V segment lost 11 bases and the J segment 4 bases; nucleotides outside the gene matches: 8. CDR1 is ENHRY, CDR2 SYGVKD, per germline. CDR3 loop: CAAGDRGFTEAFF. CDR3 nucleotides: TGTGCCGCGGGAGACAGGGGGTTCACTGAAGCTTTCTTT.

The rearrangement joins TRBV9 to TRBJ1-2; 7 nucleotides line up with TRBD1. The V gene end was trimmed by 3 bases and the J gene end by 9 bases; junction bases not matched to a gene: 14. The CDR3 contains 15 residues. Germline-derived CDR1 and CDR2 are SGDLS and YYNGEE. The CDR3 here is CASSAQGTQSGSYTF. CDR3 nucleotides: TGTGCCAGCAGCGCACAGGGGACCCAGTCGGGGAGCTACACCTTC.

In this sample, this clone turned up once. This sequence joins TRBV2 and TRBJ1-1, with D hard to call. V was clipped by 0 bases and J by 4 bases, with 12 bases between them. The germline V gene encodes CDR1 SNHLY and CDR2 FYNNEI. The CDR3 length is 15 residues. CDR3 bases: TGTGCCAGCAGTGAAGCGGCGGGTGTTGTCACTGAAGCTTTCTTT. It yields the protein CASSEAAGVVTEAFF.

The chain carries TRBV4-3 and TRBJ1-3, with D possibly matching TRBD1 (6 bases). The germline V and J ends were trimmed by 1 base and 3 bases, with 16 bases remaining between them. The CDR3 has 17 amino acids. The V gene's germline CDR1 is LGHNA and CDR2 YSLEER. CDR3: CASSQGLAGQFGNTIYF. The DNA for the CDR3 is TGCGCCAGCAGCCAAGGGCTAGCAGGACAGTTTGGAAACACCATATATTTT.

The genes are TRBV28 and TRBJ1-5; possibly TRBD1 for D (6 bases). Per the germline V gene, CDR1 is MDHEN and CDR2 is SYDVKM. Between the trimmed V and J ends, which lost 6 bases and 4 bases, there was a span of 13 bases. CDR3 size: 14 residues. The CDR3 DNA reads TGTGCCAGCAGCCAGACAGGTCCGAATCAGCCCCAGCATTTT. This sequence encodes CASSQTGPNQPQHF.

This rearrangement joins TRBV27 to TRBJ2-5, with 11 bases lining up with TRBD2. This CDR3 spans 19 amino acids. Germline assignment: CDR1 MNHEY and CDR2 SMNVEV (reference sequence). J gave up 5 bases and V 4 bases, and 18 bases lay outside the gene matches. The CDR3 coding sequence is TGTGCCAGCAGTTCCCTCCGGGGTAGCGGGGGGGCCTCTGCGGAGACCCAGTACTTC. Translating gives CASSSLRGSGGASAETQYF.

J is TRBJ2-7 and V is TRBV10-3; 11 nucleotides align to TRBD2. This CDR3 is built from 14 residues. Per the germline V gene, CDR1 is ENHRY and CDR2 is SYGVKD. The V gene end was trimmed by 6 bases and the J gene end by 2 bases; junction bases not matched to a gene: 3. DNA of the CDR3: TGTGCCATCAGGGCTAGCGGGGGGACCTACGAGCAGTACTTC. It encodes CAIRASGGTYEQYF.

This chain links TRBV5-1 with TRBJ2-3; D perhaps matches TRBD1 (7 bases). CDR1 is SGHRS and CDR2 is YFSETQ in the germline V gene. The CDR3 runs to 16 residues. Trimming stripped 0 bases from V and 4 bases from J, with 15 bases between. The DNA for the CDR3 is TGCGCCAGCAGCTTGGGGGGCCAGGGGGGAGCAGATACGCAGTATTTT. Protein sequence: CASSLGGQGGADTQYF.

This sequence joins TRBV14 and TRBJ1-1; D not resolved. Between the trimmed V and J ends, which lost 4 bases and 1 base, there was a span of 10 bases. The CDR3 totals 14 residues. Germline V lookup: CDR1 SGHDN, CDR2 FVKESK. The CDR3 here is CASSPRVGNTEAFF. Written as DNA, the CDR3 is TGTGCCAGCAGCCCCCGGGTAGGGAACACTGAAGCTTTCTTT.

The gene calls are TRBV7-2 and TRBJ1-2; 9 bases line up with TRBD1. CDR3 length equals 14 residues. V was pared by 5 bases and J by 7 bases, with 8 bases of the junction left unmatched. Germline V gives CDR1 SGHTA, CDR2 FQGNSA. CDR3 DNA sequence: TGTGCCAGCAGCGCGGGACAGGGAGTTGTTGGCTACACCTTC. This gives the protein CASSAGQGVVGYTF.

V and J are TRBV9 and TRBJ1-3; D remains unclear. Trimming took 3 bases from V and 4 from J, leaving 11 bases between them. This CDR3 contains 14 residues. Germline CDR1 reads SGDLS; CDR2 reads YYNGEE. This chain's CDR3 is CASSDRRSGNTIYF. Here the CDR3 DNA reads TGTGCCAGCAGCGACCGGCGGTCAGGAAACACCATATATTTT.

The DNA of the CDR3 is TGTGCCAGCAGCCCTGGGACACTCGGGGAGCTGTTTTTT. Translation gives CASSPGTLGELFF. The V call is TRBV5-4, the J call TRBJ2-2; a weak D match, TRBD1 (6 bases). Germline V gives CDR1 SGHNT, CDR2 YYREEE (reference sequence). The length of the CDR3 is 13 residues. V lost 4 bases and J 7 bases, leaving 11 bases between the germline ends.

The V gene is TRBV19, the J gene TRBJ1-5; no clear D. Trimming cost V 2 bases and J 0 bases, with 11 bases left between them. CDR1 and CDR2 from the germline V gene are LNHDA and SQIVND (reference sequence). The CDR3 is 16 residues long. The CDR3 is CASSIRIGDSNQPQHF. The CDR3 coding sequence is TGTGCCAGTAGTATAAGGATAGGAGATAGCAATCAGCCCCAGCATTTT. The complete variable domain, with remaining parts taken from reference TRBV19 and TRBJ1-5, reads DGGITQSPKYLFRKEGQNVTLSCEQNLNHDAMYWYRQDPGQGLRLIYYSQIVNDFQKGDIAEGYSVSREKKESFPLTVTSAQKNPTAFYLCASSIRIGDSNQPQHFGDGTRLSIL.

The CDR3 sequence: CSVEAGAEDTEAFF. In nucleotides, the CDR3 is TGCAGCGTTGAAGCTGGGGCTGAGGACACTGAAGCTTTCTTT. The J gene is TRBJ1-1, the V gene TRBV29-1; possible D gene TRBD1, 5 bases. V shed 1 base and J shed 3 bases, with 12 bases lying between them. Germline V gene data show CDR1 as SQVTM and CDR2 as ANQGSEA. The CDR3 length is 14 residues. The entire variable domain, with the rest obtained from reference TRBV29-1 and TRBJ1-1, is as follows: SAVISQKPSRDICQRGTSLTIQCQVDSQVTMMFWYRQQPGQSLTLIATANQGSEATYESGFVIDKFPISRPNLTFSTLTVSNMSPEDSSIYLCSVEAGAEDTEAFFGQGTRLTVV.

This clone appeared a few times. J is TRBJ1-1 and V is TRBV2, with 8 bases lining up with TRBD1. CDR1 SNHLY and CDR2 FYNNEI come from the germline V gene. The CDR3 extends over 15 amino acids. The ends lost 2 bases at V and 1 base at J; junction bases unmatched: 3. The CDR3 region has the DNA TGTGCCAGCAGTGAACTAGGACAGGGGAACACTGAAGCTTTCTTT. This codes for CASSELGQGNTEAFF.

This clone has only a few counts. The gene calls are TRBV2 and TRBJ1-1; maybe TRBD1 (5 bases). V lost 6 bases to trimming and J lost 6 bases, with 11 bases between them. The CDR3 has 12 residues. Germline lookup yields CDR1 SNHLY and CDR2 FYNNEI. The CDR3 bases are TGTGCCAGCAGCCTACAGGTGTCTGAAGCTTTCTTT. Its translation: CASSLQVSEAFF.

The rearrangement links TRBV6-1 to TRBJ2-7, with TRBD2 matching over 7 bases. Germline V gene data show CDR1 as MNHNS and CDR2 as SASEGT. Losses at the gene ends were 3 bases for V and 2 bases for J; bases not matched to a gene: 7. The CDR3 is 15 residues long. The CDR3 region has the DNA TGTGCCAGCAGTGATGGTGCGGGGGTGGCCTACGAGCAGTACTTC. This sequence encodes CASSDGAGVAYEQYF.

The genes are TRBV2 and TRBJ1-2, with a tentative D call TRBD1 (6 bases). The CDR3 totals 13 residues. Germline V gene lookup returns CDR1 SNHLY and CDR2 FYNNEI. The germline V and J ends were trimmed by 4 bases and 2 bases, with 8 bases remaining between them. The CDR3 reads CASSVDRNYGYTF. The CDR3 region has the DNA TGTGCCAGCAGTGTCGACAGGAACTATGGCTACACCTTC.

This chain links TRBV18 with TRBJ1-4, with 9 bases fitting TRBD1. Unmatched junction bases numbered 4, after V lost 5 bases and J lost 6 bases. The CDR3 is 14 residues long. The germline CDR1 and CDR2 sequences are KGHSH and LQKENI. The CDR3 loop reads CASSVTGGHEKLFF. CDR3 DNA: TGTGCCAGCTCAGTGACAGGGGGGCATGAAAAACTGTTTTTT. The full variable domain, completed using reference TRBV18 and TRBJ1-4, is NAGVMQNPRHLVRRRGQEARLRCSPMKGHSHVYWYRQLPEEGLKFMVYLQKENIIDESGMPKERFSAEFPKEGPSILRIQQVVRGDSAAYFCASSVTGGHEKLFFGSGTQLSVL.

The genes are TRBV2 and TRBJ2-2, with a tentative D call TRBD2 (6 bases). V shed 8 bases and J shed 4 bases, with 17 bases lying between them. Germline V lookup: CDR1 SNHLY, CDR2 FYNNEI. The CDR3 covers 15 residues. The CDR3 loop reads CASGGKAAGTGELFF. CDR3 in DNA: TGTGCCAGCGGAGGGAAGGCGGCGGGCACCGGGGAGCTGTTTTTT.

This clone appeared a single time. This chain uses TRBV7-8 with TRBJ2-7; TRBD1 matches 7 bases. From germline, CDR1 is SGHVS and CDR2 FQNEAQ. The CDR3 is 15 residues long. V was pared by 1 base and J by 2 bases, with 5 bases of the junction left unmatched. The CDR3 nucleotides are TGTGCCAGCAGCTTAGGTAGGGGGCCGCCCTACGAGCAGTACTTC. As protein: CASSLGRGPPYEQYF.

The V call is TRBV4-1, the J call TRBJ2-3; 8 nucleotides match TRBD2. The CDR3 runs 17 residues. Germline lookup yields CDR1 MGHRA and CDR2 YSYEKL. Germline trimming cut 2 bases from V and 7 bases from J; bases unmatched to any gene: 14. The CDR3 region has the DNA TGCGCCAGCAGCCAACGAGACGGGGGCGGGGGGTTAAATACGCAGTATTTT. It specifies CASSQRDGGGGLNTQYF.

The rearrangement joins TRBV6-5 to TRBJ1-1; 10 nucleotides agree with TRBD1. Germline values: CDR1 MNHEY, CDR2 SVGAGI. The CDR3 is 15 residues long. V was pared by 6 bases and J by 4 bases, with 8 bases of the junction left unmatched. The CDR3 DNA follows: TGTGCCAGCAGGCGGGACAGGGGTTGGAGCACTGAAGCTTTCTTT. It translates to CASRRDRGWSTEAFF.